The subject of this entry is one T cell receptor (beta chain). With 4 bases removed from V and 12 bases from J, the gap between germline ends came to 18 bases. The V gene's germline CDR1 is SGHNT and CDR2 YENEEA. This CDR3 has 13 residues. Participants spanned ages about 18 to 100 years and resided in 24 US areas. All recovered Cohort 3 donors got two negative PCRs, got clearance, or saw symptom resolution. As processed by the authors: Reference gene primer amplification yielded estimated nucleated cell counts. Generated by immunoSEQ multiplex PCR, the TCRdb table keeps only in-frame clones and is missing some. The V and J calls and clone size come from that table; D and trimming were worked out from the DNA. The sample has about 150,000 clones, 80% to 90% seen once. The sample originates from a study of blood T cell repertoires in COVID-19. Study as a whole: From T cells, B-cell-depleted T cells, or PBMCs came the material, which was cDNA or gDNA.

Source material: PBMCs or T cells enriched from blood (not recorded which). This chain connects TRBV11-3 to TRBJ1-2; perhaps TRBD1 as D (6 bases). This receptor was taken from a man between 45 and 60 years old who had recovered from COVID-19. The CDR3 spells CASSSSITGINTF. CDR3 DNA: TGTGCCAGCAGCTCATCTATCACAGGGATCAACACCTTC.